Following are 26 T cell receptor beta chains from one sample sequenced in a study of cytotoxic CD8 clonotypes in ibrutinib-treated CLL (dated by TCRdb to the early 2020s). The receptor library was made with the immunoSEQ multiplex PCR assay. TCRdb mirrors the immuneACCESS table, restricted to in-frame sequences. Some clones are absent from its copies; in checked studies, under half trace to an unresolved V gene, and the reason for the others is unknown. This sample gives approximately 170,000 clones in total; about 88% of them show up just once. More than 2.5% of the sample comes from the top ten. Explained via the paper, the time point label denotes: progressive disease on ibrutinib. The sample here was PBMCs, taken at disease progression, from a patient treated with ibrutinib. These TCRs come from a human donor with chronic lymphocytic leukemia.

This sequence joins TRBV7-2 and TRBJ2-5, with TRBD1 matching over 8 bases. Looked up from germline, CDR1 is SGHTA and CDR2 is FQGNSA. The length of the CDR3 is 16 residues. Germline trimming cut 4 bases from V and 5 bases from J; bases unmatched to any gene: 12. This CDR3 reads CASSSQGAPEAETQYF. The CDR3 region has the DNA TGTGCCAGCAGCTCGCAGGGGGCGCCTGAGGCGGAGACCCAGTACTTC.

The chain joins TRBV4-1 to TRBJ1-5, with D perhaps TRBD1 (5 bases). Germline V gene lookup returns CDR1 MGHRA and CDR2 YSYEKL. CDR3 length: 15 residues. The V end lost 1 base, the J end lost 6 bases, and 13 bases lay between the germline ends. CDR3 amino acids: CASSQGGVLGQPQHF. The CDR3 coding sequence is TGCGCCAGCAGCCAAGGGGGCGTTTTGGGTCAGCCCCAGCATTTT.

The chain couples TRBV29-1 to TRBJ2-7; TRBD1 agrees at 7 bases. The CDR3 covers 14 residues. Looked up from germline, CDR1 is SQVTM and CDR2 is ANQGSEA. V shed 5 bases and J 4 bases; nucleotides not matched to a gene: 11. The CDR3 is CSVYTGTEEYEQYF. The CDR3 DNA reads TGCAGCGTTTATACCGGGACAGAAGAATACGAGCAGTACTTC.

This clone was observed once. The gene calls are TRBV15 and TRBJ2-7; D is possibly TRBD1 (6 bases). The germline CDR1 and CDR2 sequences are LNHNV and YYDKDF (reference sequence). This CDR3 comprises 13 residues. Between the trimmed V and J ends, which lost 4 bases and 3 bases, there was a span of 10 bases. The CDR3 loop reads CATSKGGRYEQYF. The CDR3 DNA reads as TGTGCCACCAGCAAAGGGGGTCGCTACGAGCAGTACTTC.

This clone was picked up one time. The chain employs TRBV7-3 and TRBJ2-3; 10 positions agree with TRBD1. With V trimmed by 6 bases and J by 7 bases, 10 bases remained unmatched. CDR1 SGHTA and CDR2 FQGTGA come from the germline V gene. The CDR3 is 15 residues long. Here the CDR3 DNA reads TGTGCCAGCAGTCCGACAGGGGGCGCGTCCCATACGCAGTATTTT. This codes for CASSPTGGASHTQYF.

V gene TRBV5-4 combines with J gene TRBJ1-1; no clear D. V was shortened by 3 bases and J by 1 base, with 10 bases between the two germline ends. Germline assignment: CDR1 SGHNT and CDR2 YYREEE (reference sequence). The CDR3 runs to 14 residues. The CDR3: CASSSPDSNTEAFF. The DNA for the CDR3 is TGTGCCAGCAGCTCGCCCGATTCGAACACTGAAGCTTTCTTT.

The chain couples TRBV7-6 to TRBJ2-6; possibly TRBD1 for D (5 bases). Germline-derived CDR1 and CDR2 are SGHVS and FNYEAQ. The CDR3 extends over 15 amino acids. Trimming cost V 5 bases and J 0 bases, with 8 bases left between them. The CDR3, as DNA: TGTGCCAGCAGCCGACAGATCTCTGGGGCCAACGTCCTGACTTTC. Translating it yields CASSRQISGANVLTF.

The chain is built from TRBV2 and TRBJ2-1; TRBD2 aligns across 10 bases. The CDR3 is 14 amino acids. V was pared by 7 bases and J by 8 bases, with 8 bases of the junction left unmatched. The germline CDR1 and CDR2 sequences are SNHLY and FYNNEI. In DNA, the CDR3 is TGTGCCAGCACCGGGCTAGCGGGAGTCCATGAGCAGTTCTTC. It translates to CASTGLAGVHEQFF.

The chain recombines TRBV5-1 with TRBJ1-3, with 7 bases lining up with TRBD1. CDR1 is SGHRS, CDR2 YFSETQ, per germline. The junction had 7 bases not matched to a gene; V was cut back by 4 bases and J by 3 bases. The CDR3 extends over 15 amino acids. This CDR3 is CASSLTGVGGNTIYF. In nucleotides, the CDR3 is TGCGCCAGCAGCCTAACAGGGGTTGGTGGAAACACCATATATTTT.

The gene calls are TRBV30 and TRBJ2-6, with D unclear. The V and J ends lost 4 bases and 0 bases respectively, with 4 bases between them. This CDR3 has 13 amino acids. Per germline, CDR1 GTSNPN and CDR2 SVGIG (reference sequence). DNA for the CDR3: TGTGCCTGGATAATCTCTGGGGCCAACGTCCTGACTTTC. It translates to CAWIISGANVLTF.

The V call is TRBV5-1, the J call TRBJ2-3; 7 nucleotides agree with TRBD1. The germline gives CDR1 SGHRS, CDR2 YFSETQ. V lost 3 bases, J lost 0 bases, and 7 bases stayed unmatched. This CDR3 has 16 residues. Written as DNA, the CDR3 is TGCGCCAGCAGCTGGGGCCGACAGGGAAGCACAGATACGCAGTATTTT. The encoded protein is CASSWGRQGSTDTQYF.

The CDR3 here is CASSLDLLSNQPQHF. CDR3 bases: TGTGCCAGCAGCTTAGATCTCCTGAGCAATCAGCCCCAGCATTTT. The genes are TRBV11-2 and TRBJ1-5; D not resolved. V gave up 0 bases and J gave up 1 base, with 7 bases separating them. CDR3 length: 15 residues. Germline V gene data show CDR1 as SGHAT and CDR2 as FQNNGV.

The chain employs TRBV29-1 and TRBJ2-7; 7 nucleotides align to TRBD2. The CDR3 spans 13 residues. The germline V gene has CDR1 SQVTM and CDR2 ANQGSEA. Trimming cost V 4 bases and J 5 bases; bases outside gene matches: 8. For the CDR3, the DNA is TGCAGCGTTGTTGCGGGAGTGGTCGACGAGCAGTACTTC. This encodes CSVVAGVVDEQYF.

The V call is TRBV6-5, the J call TRBJ1-3; D is unresolved. The V end was cut by 2 bases, the J end by 0 bases, with 11 bases between. The CDR3 length is 16 residues. Germline assignment: CDR1 MNHEY and CDR2 SVGAGI. This CDR3 reads CASSYVVGGSGNTIYF. The CDR3 nucleotides read TGTGCCAGCAGTTACGTAGTTGGAGGCTCTGGAAACACCATATATTTT.

The chain has TRBV5-1 and TRBJ2-5; D possibly matches TRBD1 or TRBD2 (5 bases each). V shed 4 bases and J shed 1 base, with 14 bases lying between them. This CDR3 has 15 residues. In germline, CDR1 is SGHRS, CDR2 YFSETQ. CDR3: CASSRDVGIQETQYF. The CDR3 coding sequence is TGCGCCAGCAGCAGGGACGTGGGGATCCAAGAGACCCAGTACTTC.

The rearrangement joins TRBV11-3 to TRBJ2-2, with 14 bases aligning to TRBD2. The CDR3 has 17 residues. The V gene's germline CDR1 is SGHNT and CDR2 YENEEA. Losses at the gene ends were 3 bases for V and 4 bases for J; bases not matched to a gene: 4. The CDR3 is CASSLGLAGAGTGELFF. CDR3 in DNA: TGTGCCAGCAGCTTGGGACTAGCGGGAGCGGGCACCGGGGAGCTGTTTTTT.

The genes are TRBV28 and TRBJ1-1; tentative D call: TRBD1 (5 bases). Deletions cut 3 bases from V and 4 bases from J, with 12 bases between. Germline CDR1 reads MDHEN; CDR2 reads SYDVKM. The length of the CDR3 is 14 residues. The CDR3 here is CASSLWGGSTEAFF. The CDR3 nucleotides read TGTGCCAGCAGTTTGTGGGGGGGAAGCACTGAAGCTTTCTTT.

This clone was seen only once. The rearrangement links TRBV5-1 to TRBJ2-7; 7 positions match TRBD1. V was clipped by 3 bases and J by 0 bases; unmatched bases: 9. This CDR3 region has 16 residues. Germline values: CDR1 SGHRS, CDR2 YFSETQ. CDR3 sequence reads: CASSSPGTATSYEQYF. The CDR3 nucleotides are TGCGCCAGCAGCTCACCTGGGACAGCGACCTCCTACGAGCAGTACTTC.

This clone was recorded only once. The J gene is TRBJ2-7, the V gene TRBV7-8, with D hard to call. Trimming took 5 bases from V and 5 from J, leaving 10 bases between them. The CDR3 spans 12 residues. The germline gives CDR1 SGHVS, CDR2 FQNEAQ. CDR3 in amino acids: CASSPPAHEQYF. The CDR3 DNA sequence: TGTGCCAGCAGCCCTCCTGCTCACGAGCAGTACTTC.

The chain carries TRBV11-2 and TRBJ2-6, with D tentatively TRBD1 (6 bases). V lost 2 bases, J lost 0 bases, and 14 bases lay in between. CDR3 length equals 18 residues. From germline, CDR1 is SGHAT and CDR2 FQNNGV. The CDR3 reads CASSLSSGVPSGANVLTF. The CDR3 DNA reads as TGTGCCAGCAGCTTAAGCTCAGGGGTCCCCTCTGGGGCCAACGTCCTGACTTTC. The whole variable domain, filled in from reference TRBV11-2 and TRBJ2-6, reads EAGVAQSPRYKIIEKRQSVAFWCNPISGHATLYWYQQILGQGPKLLIQFQNNGVVDDSQLPKDRFSAERLKGVDSTLKIQPAKLEDSAVYLCASSLSSGVPSGANVLTFGAGSRLTVL.

A single count supports this clone. This sequence joins TRBV11-2 and TRBJ2-2, with 11 bases identical to TRBD2. This CDR3 contains 15 residues. The V gene's germline CDR1 is SGHAT and CDR2 FQNNGV. Trimming at V came to 5 bases and at J to 6 bases, leaving 5 bases not matched to a gene. The CDR3 spells CASSLAGGQSGELFF. DNA for the CDR3: TGTGCCAGCAGCCTAGCGGGAGGCCAGTCCGGGGAGCTGTTTTTT.

The J gene is TRBJ1-2, the V gene TRBV6-6, with D possibly matching TRBD1 (5 bases). Germline V gene sequence: CDR1 MNHNY, CDR2 SVGAGI (reference sequence). Trimming took 0 bases from V and 2 from J, leaving 7 bases between them. The CDR3 contains 14 residues. This CDR3 reads CASSYSTVNYGYTF. The CDR3 nucleotides are TGTGCCAGCAGTTACTCGACAGTGAACTATGGCTACACCTTC.

Within the sample, this clone is medium-sized. The genes are TRBV1 and TRBJ2-6; TRBD2 is taken as the D call from the table, unchecked against the DNA. TRBV1 is designated a pseudogene. The CDR3 length is 19 residues. The CDR3 coding sequence is TGCACCCGATTTCCACGACTAGCGGGAGGGCCGAACGGGGCCAACGTCCTGACTTTC. This encodes CTRFPRLAGGPNGANVLTF.

The J gene is TRBJ1-2, the V gene TRBV11-2; 7 bases map to TRBD1. V trimming: 3 bases; J trimming: 3 bases; junction bases outside the gene matches: 7. The germline gives CDR1 SGHAT, CDR2 FQNNGV. This CDR3 region has 15 residues. CDR3 in DNA: TGTGCCAGCAGCTTGGATTGGGACAGTCACTATGGCTACACCTTC. This translates into CASSLDWDSHYGYTF.

This clone was recorded only once. V and J are TRBV19 and TRBJ1-1, with 7 bases matching TRBD1. The CDR3 is 16 residues long. Losses at the gene ends were 3 bases for V and 1 base for J; bases not matched to a gene: 8. Germline CDR1 and CDR2: LNHDA and SQIVND (reference sequence). In nucleotides, the CDR3 is TGTGCCAGTAGTATTTATTTCGGGGACAGGAACACTGAAGCTTTCTTT. It is translated as CASSIYFGDRNTEAFF.

Points on this clone: The CDR3 does not end in the conserved phenylalanine or tryptophan, so this is likely a read error. The DNA is omitted, as the CDR3 cannot be located on it reliably, and the CDR3 follows TCRdb's listing. The rearrangement links TRBV9 to TRBJ2-7. Germline values: CDR1 SGDLS, CDR2 YYNGEE. The CDR3 region is 13 residues in length, termini included. This CDR3 reads CASSVLNSGRDHT.